The 7 T cell receptor beta chains below all came from one sample that was sequenced in a study of CD8 T cells in Susac syndrome. With random hexamers, reverse transcription was performed on roughly 0.45 to 1 ug of RNA. TCRdb reprocessed the immunoSEQ multiplex PCR reads via MiXCR and lists one record per CDR3 protein. Of around 200,000 distinct CDR3 sequences in the sample, about 93% were seen once. Specimen: CD4+ T cells from PBMCs. The source of these receptors is a human donor with Susac syndrome.

This clonotype appeared once. The V call is TRBV24-1, the J call TRBJ2-5; D not resolved. This CDR3 has 15 residues. The V gene lost 4 bases and the J gene lost 2 bases, with 13 bases spanning the gap. CDR1 is KGHDR, CDR2 SFDVKD, per germline. CDR3 nucleotide sequence: TGTGCCACCAGTGACCCCGGACCCTTTCAAGAGACCCAGTACTTC. The encoded protein is CATSDPGPFQETQYF.

CDR3 sequence: CASSLNLNSDGDTQYF. Here the CDR3 DNA reads TGTGCCAGCAGCCTAAATTTGAATAGCGATGGGGATACGCAGTATTTT. This chain uses TRBV4-2 with TRBJ2-3; possible D gene TRBD2, 5 bases. The CDR3 is 16 amino acids. V was shortened by 4 bases and J by 6 bases, with 20 bases between the two germline ends. Germline CDR1 is LGHNA and CDR2 is YNFKEQ.

The J gene is TRBJ2-1, the V gene TRBV30; perhaps TRBD2 as D (6 bases). The CDR3 totals 12 residues. Germline V gene sequence: CDR1 GTSNPN, CDR2 SVGIG (reference sequence). Between the trimmed V and J ends, which lost 0 bases and 10 bases, there was a span of 10 bases. DNA for the CDR3: TGTGCCTGGAGTGTACGGGGGTGGGAGCAGTTCTTC. This sequence encodes CAWSVRGWEQFF.

The CDR3 here is CASSQDLLIPGNTIYF. The CDR3 DNA reads as TGCGCCAGCAGCCAAGACTTACTAATTCCTGGAAACACCATATATTTT. This chain uses TRBV4-3 with TRBJ1-3, with no clear D. This CDR3 has 16 amino acids. Trimming removed 0 bases at V and 2 bases at J, with 11 bases between. Per germline, CDR1 LGHNA and CDR2 YSLEER.

V is TRBV12-3 or TRBV12-4 and J is TRBJ2-3; TRBD1 agrees at 8 bases. V was pared by 5 bases and J by 9 bases, with 10 bases of the junction left unmatched. CDR3 length: 14 amino acids. The CDR3 nucleotides read TGTGCCAGCAGTCAAAAGACAGGGGTTGACACGCAGTATTTT. This sequence encodes CASSQKTGVDTQYF.

This chain uses TRBV6-2 or TRBV6-3 with TRBJ1-2, with TRBD1 matching 8 bases. CDR1 and CDR2 (germline): MNHEY, SVGEGT. With 5 bases clipped from V and 4 bases from J, the junction kept 12 bases outside the gene matches. CDR3 length: 16 amino acids. CDR3 sequence: CASSQHWDRSVYGYTF. CDR3 bases: TGTGCCAGCAGTCAACACTGGGACAGGAGCGTCTATGGCTACACCTTC.

V gene TRBV14 combines with J gene TRBJ2-5; a weak D match, TRBD2 (5 bases). Germline CDR1 SGHDN, CDR2 FVKESK. This CDR3 comprises 15 residues. The ends were cut back, 2 bases at V and 5 bases at J, with 15 bases in the middle. This CDR3 reads CASSQNGLPRETQYF. The CDR3 region has the DNA TGTGCCAGCAGCCAAAACGGACTTCCCCGTGAGACCCAGTACTTC.